Below are 9 T cell receptor beta chains sequenced from a single sample in a study of CD8+ T cells in alopecia areata. Extraction of RNA preceded its reverse transcription into cDNA, which served as the sequencing template. Measured with immunoSEQ multiplex PCR; TCRdb has only the in-frame clones, and not every one. The sample has approximately 120,000 clones; around 50% are singletons. Material: NKG2D-low CD8+ T cells sorted from blood. The receptors come from a human donor with alopecia areata.

The J gene is TRBJ2-7, the V gene TRBV29-1, with 8 bases aligning to TRBD1. The CDR3 covers 12 residues. Trimming took 5 bases from V and 2 from J; bases not matched to a gene: 2. Germline V gives CDR1 SQVTM, CDR2 ANQGSEA. The CDR3 loop reads CSVTGGTYEQYF. CDR3 sequence (DNA): TGCAGCGTTACAGGGGGGACCTACGAGCAGTACTTC.

J is TRBJ1-4 and V is TRBV5-1; TRBD1 is a possible D gene (5 bases). The germline gives CDR1 SGHRS, CDR2 YFSETQ. Between the trimmed V and J ends, which lost 4 bases and 6 bases, there was a span of 16 bases. The CDR3 has 15 amino acids. For the CDR3, the DNA is TGCGCCAGCAGCGACATCGGGACGCCGGATGAAAAACTGTTTTTT. It specifies CASSDIGTPDEKLFF.

The chain combines TRBV9 with TRBJ2-3; a possible D gene is TRBD2 (5 bases). This CDR3 has 13 residues. Trimming stripped 6 bases from V and 4 bases from J, with 12 bases between. Germline loops: CDR1 SGDLS, CDR2 YYNGEE. The CDR3 nucleotides read TGTGCCAGCACAGGCGGAGGCTCAGATACGCAGTATTTT. Its protein is CASTGGGSDTQYF. The full variable domain, its missing parts supplied by reference TRBV9 and TRBJ2-3, is DSGVTQTPKHLITATGQRVTLRCSPRSGDLSVYWYQQSLDQGLQFLIQYYNGEERAKGNILERFSAQQFPDLHSELNLSSLELGDSALYFCASTGGGSDTQYFGPGTRLTVL.

Only a few counts were recorded for this clone. The V gene is TRBV19, the J gene TRBJ2-1, with TRBD1 matching over 10 bases. The V gene end was trimmed by 3 bases and the J gene end by 8 bases; junction bases not matched to a gene: 7. CDR1 is LNHDA and CDR2 is SQIVND in the germline V gene (reference sequence). The CDR3 runs to 15 residues. This CDR3 is CASSIPGQGIDEQFF. Here the CDR3 DNA reads TGTGCCAGTAGTATTCCGGGACAGGGGATCGATGAGCAGTTCTTC.

This chain links TRBV20-1 with TRBJ1-1; TRBD1 is a possible D gene (5 bases). Trimming shortened V by 5 bases and J by 6 bases, and 10 bases separated the two germline ends. The CDR3 loop spans 11 amino acids. The germline gives CDR1 DFQATT, CDR2 SNEGSKA (reference sequence). CDR3 in DNA: TGCAGTGCTCGTCGAGGGGCTGAAGCTTTCTTT. Encoded protein: CSARRGAEAFF.

CDR3 region: CASSSSEVDYNEQFF. CDR3 DNA: TGTGCCAGCAGCTCCAGCGAGGTTGACTACAATGAGCAGTTCTTC. The chain joins TRBV7-9 to TRBJ2-1, with D unclear. The V gene lost 4 bases and the J gene lost 3 bases, with 13 bases spanning the gap. Germline CDR1 reads SEHNR; CDR2 reads FQNEAQ (reference sequence). The CDR3 length is 15 residues.

The chain employs TRBV5-6 and TRBJ2-7, with 9 bases matching TRBD1. The junction had 13 bases not matched to a gene; V was cut back by 4 bases and J by 5 bases. Germline V gene sequence: CDR1 SGHDT, CDR2 YYEEEE. The CDR3 has 16 amino acids. CDR3 protein: CASSGTPGTGLNEQYF. The CDR3 DNA sequence: TGTGCCAGCAGCGGCACCCCCGGGACAGGGCTTAACGAGCAGTACTTC.

The J gene is TRBJ1-2, the V gene TRBV30; D possibly corresponds to TRBD1 (5 bases). V gave up 4 bases and J gave up 4 bases, with 13 bases separating them. The CDR3 totals 13 residues. Germline CDR1 GTSNPN, CDR2 SVGIG (reference sequence). Here the CDR3 DNA reads TGTGCCTGGATGCCAGGGTTTGCCTATGGCTACACCTTC. This translates into CAWMPGFAYGYTF. Looking up the rest from reference TRBV30 and TRBJ1-2 gives the full variable domain: SQTIHQWPATLVQPVGSPLSLECTVEGTSNPNLYWYRQAAGRGLQLLFYSVGIGQISSEVPQNLSASRPQDRQFILSSKKLLLSDSGFYLCAWMPGFAYGYTFGSGTRLTVV.

This clone appeared a few times. The chain joins TRBV28 to TRBJ2-1; a possible D gene is TRBD2 (5 bases). Germline CDR1 is MDHEN and CDR2 is SYDVKM. Trimming cost V 6 bases and J 7 bases, with 7 bases left between them. CDR3 length: 11 amino acids. The CDR3, as DNA: TGTGCCAGCAGACGGACTAATGAGCAGTTCTTC. Its translation is CASRRTNEQFF.